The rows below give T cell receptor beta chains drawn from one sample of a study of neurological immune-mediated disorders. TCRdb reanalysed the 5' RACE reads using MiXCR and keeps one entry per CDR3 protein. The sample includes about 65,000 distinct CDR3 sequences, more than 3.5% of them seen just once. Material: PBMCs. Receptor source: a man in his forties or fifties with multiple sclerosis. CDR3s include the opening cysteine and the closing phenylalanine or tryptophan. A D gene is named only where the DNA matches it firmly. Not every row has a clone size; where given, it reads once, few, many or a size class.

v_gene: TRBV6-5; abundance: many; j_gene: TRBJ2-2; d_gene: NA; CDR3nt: TGTGCCAGCAGTTACGCCTTCGGCCCCTCCGGGGAGCTGTTTTTT; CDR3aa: CASSYAFGPSGELFF
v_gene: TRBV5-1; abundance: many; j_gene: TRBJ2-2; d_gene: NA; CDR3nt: TGCGCCAGCAGCTTGGGAGGGGACACCGGGGAGCTGTTTTTT; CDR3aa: CASSLGGDTGELFF
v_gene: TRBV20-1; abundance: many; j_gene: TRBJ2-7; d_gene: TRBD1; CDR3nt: TGCAGTGCTATTCGACAGGGGGCCTACGAGCAGTACTTC; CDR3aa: CSAIRQGAYEQYF
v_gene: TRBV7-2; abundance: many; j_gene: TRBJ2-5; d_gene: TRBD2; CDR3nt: TGTGCCAGCAGCTTACCAGCGGGGGGCCGGGAGACCCAGTACTTC; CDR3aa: CASSLPAGGRETQYF
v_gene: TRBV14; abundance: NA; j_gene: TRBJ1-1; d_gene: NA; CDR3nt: TGTGCCAGCAGCCAAGATTCGGGCGGTGAAGCTTTCTTT; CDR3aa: CASSQDSGGEAFF
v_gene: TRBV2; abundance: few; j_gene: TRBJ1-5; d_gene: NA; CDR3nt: TGTGCCAGCCGCGGGACCGGACCCAATCAGCCCCAGAATTTT; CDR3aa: CASRGTGPNQPQNF
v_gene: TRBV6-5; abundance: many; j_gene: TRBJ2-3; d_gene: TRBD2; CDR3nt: TGTGCCAGCAGTTACTCGATAGGTCTAGCGGACACAGATACGCAGTATTTT; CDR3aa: CASSYSIGLADTDTQYF
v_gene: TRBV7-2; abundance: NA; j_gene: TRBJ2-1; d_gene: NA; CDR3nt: TGTGCCAGCAGCTTAGCGGACGGGAATTACAATGAGCAGTTCTTC; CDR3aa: CASSLADGNYNEQFF
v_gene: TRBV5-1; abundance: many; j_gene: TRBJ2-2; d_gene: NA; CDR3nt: TGCGCCAGCAGCATGGACCCAACGAACACCGGGGAGCTGTTTTTT; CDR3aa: CASSMDPTNTGELFF
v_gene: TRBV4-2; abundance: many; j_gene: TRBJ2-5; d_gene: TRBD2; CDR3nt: TGTGCCAGCAGCCAAGCTAGCGGGGGGCTCCTCCTAGGGGAGACCCAGTACTTC; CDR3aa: CASSQASGGLLLGETQYF
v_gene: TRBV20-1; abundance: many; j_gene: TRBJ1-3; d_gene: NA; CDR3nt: TGCAGTGCTAGAGGATCGATAGGAAACACCATATATTTT; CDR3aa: CSARGSIGNTIYF
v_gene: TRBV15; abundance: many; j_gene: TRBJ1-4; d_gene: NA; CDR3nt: TGTGCCACCAGTGAAGGGCCCAGGAATGAAAAACTGTTTTTT; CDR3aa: CATSEGPRNEKLFF
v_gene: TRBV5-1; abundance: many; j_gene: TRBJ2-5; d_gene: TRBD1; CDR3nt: TGCGCCAGCAGCTTCGCAGGGGGTAGGGAGACCCAGTACTTC; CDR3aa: CASSFAGGRETQYF
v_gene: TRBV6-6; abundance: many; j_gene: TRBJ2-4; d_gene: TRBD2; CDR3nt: TGTGCCAGCAGTTTAGCGGGGGAAAACATTCAGTACTTC; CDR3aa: CASSLAGENIQYF